Sequencing of this T cell receptor beta chain was carried out in a study of CD8 T cells in Susac syndrome. Reverse transcription of about 0.45 to 1 ug RNA used random hexamers. Multiplex PCR with immunoSEQ amplified the TCR beta CDR3 across 54 Vbeta and 13 Jbeta. TCRdb used MiXCR to reprocess the immunoSEQ multiplex PCR reads, holding one entry per CDR3 protein. The data show about 210,000 distinct CDR3 sequences, with 85% to 95% seen just once and around 0.082% held by the top ten. Broader study findings: A relatively small number of individuals underwent TCR sequencing and HLA analysis.

Germline V lookup: CDR1 LGHDT, CDR2 YNNKEL (reference sequence). The CDR3 has 14 residues. Unmatched junction bases numbered 3, after V lost 1 base and J lost 5 bases. Sequencing of TCR beta, carried out with a high-throughput approach, was applied to CD8+ and CD4+ T cells from the blood. A word on this clonotype: As yet, its antigen is unknown.

This TCR was recovered from a human donor with multiple sclerosis. The rearrangement joins TRBV3-1 to TRBJ2-5; 8 nucleotides line up with TRBD2. Input material: CD4+ T cells from PBMCs. The CDR3 loop is CASSQGTGGETQYF. The CDR3 nucleotides read TGTGCCAGCAGCCAAGGGACGGGAGGGGAGACCCAGTACTTC.